These 7 T cell receptor beta chains share one sample of origin, sequenced in a study of beta chain features in type 1 diabetes. cDNA synthesis used the whole RNA isolate, giving expressed TCRB sequences. Clones were read by immunoSEQ multiplex PCR, and TCRdb kept only the in-frame ones, dropping some. The sample contains some 160,000 clones, around 8.3% of which appear only once. The antigens these receptors bind are not known. Study-wide points: Type 1 diabetes patients had moderately but significantly shorter TCRB CDR3s in all four CD4+ subsets.

Sequencing used central memory CD4+ T cells from blood. The origin of the receptors is a woman aged 18-29 years with type 1 diabetes.

There are many counts of this clone. Written as DNA, the CDR3 is TGTGCCAGCAGCGGAGCTTCCCCCCAGCGGACCTCCTACGAGCAGTACTTC. It is translated as CASSGASPQRTSYEQYF. The chain joins TRBV5-5 to TRBJ2-7, with D possibly TRBD2 on 5 matching bases. From germline, CDR1 is SGHKS and CDR2 YYEKEE (reference sequence). This CDR3 has 17 amino acids. Trimming removed 4 bases at V and 0 bases at J, with 20 bases between.

The chain recombines TRBV2 with TRBJ2-5; weak D call: TRBD1 (6 bases). This CDR3 region has 14 residues. V lost 4 bases, J lost 1 base, and 10 bases lay in between. Germline-derived CDR1 and CDR2 are SNHLY and FYNNEI. As DNA, the CDR3 is TGTGCCAGCAGTGTTCTGGGGGCCCAAGAGACCCAGTACTTC. Translation: CASSVLGAQETQYF.

This clone was seen a handful of times. The chain links TRBV29-1 to TRBJ2-3; 9 bases align to TRBD1. Unmatched junction bases numbered 6, after V lost 7 bases and J lost 1 base. Germline CDR1 is SQVTM and CDR2 is ANQGSEA. CDR3 length equals 14 residues. CDR3 sequence reads: CSGTGTGRTDTQYF. CDR3 in DNA: TGCAGCGGTACCGGGACAGGGCGCACAGATACGCAGTATTTT.

In its sample, this clone was seen a few times. The chain recombines TRBV18 with TRBJ2-1; tentative D call: TRBD2 (6 bases). This CDR3 has 15 amino acids. Germline lookup yields CDR1 KGHSH and CDR2 LQKENI. V lost 3 bases and J lost 2, with 11 bases in between. Here the CDR3 DNA reads TGTGCCAGCTCACCTGGGACTCTTGCCTACAATGAGCAGTTCTTC. Translation: CASSPGTLAYNEQFF. Combining the CDR3 with reference TRBV18 and TRBJ2-1 gives the whole variable domain NAGVMQNPRHLVRRRGQEARLRCSPMKGHSHVYWYRQLPEEGLKFMVYLQKENIIDESGMPKERFSAEFPKEGPSILRIQQVVRGDSAAYFCASSPGTLAYNEQFFGPGTRLTVL.

This clone has more than one count but fewer than ten. This chain joins TRBV19 and TRBJ1-1; 10 nucleotides match TRBD1. The CDR3 sequence is 14 residues long. In germline, CDR1 is LNHDA, CDR2 SQIVND (reference sequence). V shed 9 bases, J shed 7 bases, and the junction held 11 bases outside the gene matches. CDR3 region: CASRPGQGIIEAFF. CDR3 bases: TGTGCCAGCCGGCCGGGACAGGGGATAATTGAAGCTTTCTTT.

The gene calls are TRBV5-4 and TRBJ1-2; TRBD1 matches at 7 bases. Germline lookup yields CDR1 SGHNT and CDR2 YYREEE (reference sequence). With V trimmed by 3 bases and J by 2 bases, 4 bases remained unmatched. The CDR3 length is 14 residues. The CDR3 reads CASSWDSRNYGYTF. Written as DNA, the CDR3 is TGTGCCAGCAGCTGGGACAGCCGGAACTATGGCTACACCTTC.

This chain uses TRBV28 with TRBJ1-5; D possibly corresponds to TRBD1 (6 bases). The CDR3 has 15 residues. The V end lost 3 bases, the J end lost 6 bases, and 15 bases lay between the germline ends. Germline V lookup: CDR1 MDHEN, CDR2 SYDVKM. The CDR3 DNA is TGTGCCAGCAGTTTCATAAGGGGGTCCACTCAGCCCCAGCATTTT. As protein: CASSFIRGSTQPQHF. Using reference TRBV28 and TRBJ1-5 for the parts outside the CDR3, the full variable domain is DVKVTQSSRYLVKRTGEKVFLECVQDMDHENMFWYRQDPGLGLRLIYFSYDVKMKEKGDIPEGYSVSREKKERFSLILESASTNQTSMYLCASSFIRGSTQPQHFGDGTRLSIL.